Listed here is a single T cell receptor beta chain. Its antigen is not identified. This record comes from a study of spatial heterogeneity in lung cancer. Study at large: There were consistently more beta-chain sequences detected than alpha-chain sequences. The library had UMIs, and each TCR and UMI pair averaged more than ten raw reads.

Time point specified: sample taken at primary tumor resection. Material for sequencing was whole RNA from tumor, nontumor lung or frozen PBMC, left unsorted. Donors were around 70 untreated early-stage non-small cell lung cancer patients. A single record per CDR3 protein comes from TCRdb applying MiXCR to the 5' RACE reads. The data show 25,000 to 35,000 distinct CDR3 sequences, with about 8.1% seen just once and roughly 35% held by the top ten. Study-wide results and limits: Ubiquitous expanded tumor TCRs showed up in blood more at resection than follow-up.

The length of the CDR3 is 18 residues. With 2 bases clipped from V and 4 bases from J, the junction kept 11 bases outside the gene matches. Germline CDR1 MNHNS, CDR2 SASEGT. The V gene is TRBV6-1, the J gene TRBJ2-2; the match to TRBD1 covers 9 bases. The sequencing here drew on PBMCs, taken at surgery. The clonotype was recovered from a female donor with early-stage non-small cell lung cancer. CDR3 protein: CASSEFSFRDRVTGELFF. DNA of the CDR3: TGTGCCAGCAGTGAATTCTCCTTCCGGGACAGGGTCACCGGGGAGCTGTTTTTT.